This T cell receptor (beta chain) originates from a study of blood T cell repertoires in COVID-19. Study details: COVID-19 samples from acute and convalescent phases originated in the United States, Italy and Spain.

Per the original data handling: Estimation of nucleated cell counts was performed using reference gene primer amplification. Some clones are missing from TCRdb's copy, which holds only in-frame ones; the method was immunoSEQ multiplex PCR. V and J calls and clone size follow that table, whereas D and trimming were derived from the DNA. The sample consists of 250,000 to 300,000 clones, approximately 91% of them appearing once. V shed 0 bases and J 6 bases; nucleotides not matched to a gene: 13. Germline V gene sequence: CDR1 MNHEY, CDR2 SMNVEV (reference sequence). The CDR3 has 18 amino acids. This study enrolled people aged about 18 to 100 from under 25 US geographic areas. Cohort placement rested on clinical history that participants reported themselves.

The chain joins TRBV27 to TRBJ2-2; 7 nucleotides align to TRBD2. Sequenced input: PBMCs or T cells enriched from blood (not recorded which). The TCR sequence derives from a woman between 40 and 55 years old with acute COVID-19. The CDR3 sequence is CASSLSAVGTTYAGELFF. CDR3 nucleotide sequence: TGTGCCAGCAGTTTATCAGCCGTAGGGACTACTTATGCCGGGGAGCTGTTTTTT.